The 23 T cell receptor beta chains below come from one sample, sequenced in a study of Ad26.COV2.S vaccination and SARS-CoV-2 variants. As to treatment: over 15 received Ad26.COV2.S at low or high dose, single or two shots; about 5 received placebo; per-sample allocation not given. On day 63 after the first injection, vaccine and placebo recipients gave samples. The protocol was immunoSEQ multiplex PCR, while the TCRdb copy is restricted to in-frame clones and leaves out a portion. The table has about 500,000 clones, 89% seen once. The sequencing here drew on peripheral blood, taken in a trial of Ad26.COV2.S vaccine versus placebo. The receptors were gathered from a person aged 18 to 59 who received the Ad26.COV2.S COVID-19 vaccine or a placebo.

The chain is built from TRBV10-3 and TRBJ2-5, with TRBD2 matching over 10 bases. Trimming cost V 6 bases and J 2 bases; bases outside gene matches: 6. The V gene's germline CDR1 is ENHRY and CDR2 SYGVKD. The CDR3 extends over 15 amino acids. CDR3 DNA: TGTGCCATCAGGGAAGCGGGAGGGAGTCAAGAGACCCAGTACTTC. This translates into CAIREAGGSQETQYF.

The chain has TRBV7-2 and TRBJ2-7; no clear D. Trimming removed 4 bases at V and 7 bases at J, with 11 bases between. Germline V gene data show CDR1 as SGHTA and CDR2 as FQGNSA. This CDR3 is built from 12 residues. The CDR3 sequence is CASSSYQGEQYF. DNA for the CDR3: TGTGCCAGCAGCTCATATCAAGGGGAGCAGTACTTC.

The chain employs TRBV6-6 and TRBJ2-5; 9 bases agree with TRBD1. J was trimmed by 1 base and V by 5 bases; bases with no gene match: 5. The CDR3 contains 15 residues. Germline-derived CDR1 and CDR2 are MNHNY and SVGAGI (reference sequence). The CDR3 DNA reads as TGTGCCAGCAGTCCCGGGACAGGGCTCCAAGAGACCCAGTACTTC. As protein: CASSPGTGLQETQYF.

This chain connects TRBV6-6 to TRBJ2-4; TRBD2 is a possible D gene (5 bases). The germline gives CDR1 MNHNY, CDR2 SVGAGI (reference sequence). The CDR3 is made up of 16 amino acids. V gave up 4 bases and J gave up 0 bases, with 13 bases separating them. The CDR3 protein is CASSSGLGLAKNIQYF. The DNA of the CDR3 is TGTGCCAGCAGTTCGGGATTGGGCCTAGCCAAAAACATTCAGTACTTC.

This clone came up once. The rearrangement links TRBV9 to TRBJ1-3; D gene ambiguous. Looked up from germline, CDR1 is SGDLS and CDR2 is YYNGEE. The CDR3 runs 14 residues. Trimming pared 0 bases from V and 7 bases from J, leaving 11 bases between. The CDR3 sequence is CASSVDLGWNTIYF. The CDR3 bases are TGTGCCAGCAGCGTAGATCTGGGTTGGAACACCATATATTTT.

The chain is built from TRBV2 and TRBJ2-2; D unresolved. CDR3 length: 15 amino acids. Germline values: CDR1 SNHLY, CDR2 FYNNEI. V was shortened by 11 bases and J by 5 bases, with 21 bases between the two germline ends. Here the CDR3 DNA reads TGTGCCGGCTCGGGCGAACAGCGCAAAACCGGGGAGCTGTTTTTT. Amino acid sequence: CAGSGEQRKTGELFF.

The chain recombines TRBV11-2 with TRBJ1-1, with no clear D. Germline assignment: CDR1 SGHAT and CDR2 FQNNGV. The CDR3 contains 14 residues. The V gene lost 2 bases and the J gene lost 0 bases, with 7 bases spanning the gap. The CDR3 region is CASSLWVMNTEAFF. In DNA, the CDR3 is TGTGCCAGCAGCTTATGGGTCATGAACACTGAAGCTTTCTTT. Drawing the rest from reference TRBV11-2 and TRBJ1-1, the complete variable domain is EAGVAQSPRYKIIEKRQSVAFWCNPISGHATLYWYQQILGQGPKLLIQFQNNGVVDDSQLPKDRFSAERLKGVDSTLKIQPAKLEDSAVYLCASSLWVMNTEAFFGQGTRLTVV.

The CDR3 DNA reads TGTGCCAGCAGTTTAGCGGTCAGGATGTATGGCTACACCTTC. The encoded protein is CASSLAVRMYGYTF. The rearrangement uses TRBV28 and TRBJ1-2, with D unresolved. The CDR3 is made up of 14 amino acids. Germline CDR1 reads MDHEN; CDR2 reads SYDVKM. Trimming pared 2 bases from V and 5 bases from J, leaving 12 bases between.

This clone was seen once. The genes are TRBV7-2 and TRBJ2-7; perhaps TRBD2 as D (5 bases). Looked up from germline, CDR1 is SGHTA and CDR2 is FQGNSA. V gave up 1 base and J gave up 6 bases, with 7 bases separating them. The CDR3 totals 12 residues. CDR3: CASSLDRGEQYF. The CDR3 DNA follows: TGTGCCAGCAGCTTAGACCGGGGCGAGCAGTACTTC.

The CDR3 nucleotides read TGTGCCAGCAGCTTAGGCTACCAAGAGACCCAGTACTTC. This codes for CASSLGYQETQYF. This chain joins TRBV7-3 and TRBJ2-5; D unclear. CDR1 is SGHTA, CDR2 FQGTGA, per germline. Deletions cut 2 bases from V and 0 bases from J, with 4 bases between. The CDR3 has 13 amino acids.

The chain has TRBV19 and TRBJ2-3, with D uncertain. Germline V gene lookup returns CDR1 LNHDA and CDR2 SQIVND (reference sequence). CDR3 size: 14 residues. V was pared by 3 bases and J by 4 bases, with 11 bases between. For the CDR3, the DNA is TGTGCCAGTAGTATCCTCAACCCCCCAGATACGCAGTATTTT. This translates into CASSILNPPDTQYF.

In its sample, this clone was seen once. This CDR3 is CASSAHGTGGNQPQHF. The CDR3 DNA follows: TGCGCCAGCAGCGCGCACGGGACAGGGGGCAATCAGCCCCAGCATTTT. J is TRBJ1-5 and V is TRBV4-1; TRBD1 matches 10 bases. The length of the CDR3 is 16 residues. Germline assignment: CDR1 MGHRA and CDR2 YSYEKL. J lost 2 bases, V lost 5 bases, and 6 bases had no gene match.

This clone was counted a single time. The V call is TRBV6-2 or TRBV6-3, the J call TRBJ1-2, with D perhaps TRBD1 (5 bases). Germline CDR1 reads MNHEY; CDR2 reads SVGEGT. Trimming shortened V by 2 bases and J by 2 bases, and 24 bases separated the two germline ends. This CDR3 has 19 amino acids. This chain's CDR3 is CASSYVRGLGGDLNYGYTF. The CDR3 nucleotides are TGTGCCAGCAGTTACGTACGGGGGTTAGGAGGCGATTTGAACTATGGCTACACCTTC.

V and J are TRBV30 and TRBJ2-3; D is unresolved. Trimming removed 5 bases from V and 8 bases from J, with 8 bases in between. This CDR3 has 10 amino acids. The V gene's germline CDR1 is GTSNPN and CDR2 SVGIG (reference sequence). The CDR3 DNA reads as TGTGCCTGGGGCCCCGGTACGCAGTATTTT. Translating it yields CAWGPGTQYF.

This rearrangement joins TRBV2 to TRBJ2-4, with 7 positions matching TRBD1. J gave up 1 base and V 6 bases, and 18 bases lay outside the gene matches. The CDR3 sequence is 19 residues long. Germline V gene sequence: CDR1 SNHLY, CDR2 FYNNEI. The CDR3 sequence: CASRGRGGQRGTAKNIQYF. CDR3 in DNA: TGTGCCAGCAGGGGCCGAGGGGGCCAAAGAGGAACGGCCAAAAACATTCAGTACTTC.

The V call is TRBV27, the J call TRBJ2-2, with 9 bases lining up with TRBD2. This CDR3 has 17 amino acids. J was trimmed by 7 bases and V by 5 bases; bases with no gene match: 14. Germline CDR1 and CDR2: MNHEY and SMNVEV (reference sequence). Here the CDR3 reads CASSPALAGVRDGELFF. The CDR3 DNA sequence: TGTGCCAGCAGTCCCGCCTTAGCGGGAGTACGAGACGGGGAGCTGTTTTTT.

V usage is TRBV28 and J usage is TRBJ2-1, with a possible D match to TRBD1 (6 bases). Per the germline V gene, CDR1 is MDHEN and CDR2 is SYDVKM. The CDR3 is 15 residues long. Trimming removed 5 bases at V and 3 bases at J, with 14 bases between. CDR3 sequence: CASSHQGPSYNEQFF. The CDR3 DNA reads TGTGCCAGCAGTCACCAGGGGCCGAGCTACAATGAGCAGTTCTTC. The variable domain in full, completed from reference TRBV28 and TRBJ2-1, reads DVKVTQSSRYLVKRTGEKVFLECVQDMDHENMFWYRQDPGLGLRLIYFSYDVKMKEKGDIPEGYSVSREKKERFSLILESASTNQTSMYLCASSHQGPSYNEQFFGPGTRLTVL.

The CDR3 reads CASSVGGAVMNTEAFF. The CDR3 nucleotides read TGTGCCAGCAGCGTAGGGGGTGCGGTTATGAACACTGAAGCTTTCTTT. The chain joins TRBV9 to TRBJ1-1; no firm D call. This CDR3 is built from 16 residues. V lost 0 bases to trimming and J lost 0 bases, with 12 bases between them. Germline CDR1 reads SGDLS; CDR2 reads YYNGEE. Complete variable domain (other parts from reference TRBV9 and TRBJ1-1): DSGVTQTPKHLITATGQRVTLRCSPRSGDLSVYWYQQSLDQGLQFLIQYYNGEERAKGNILERFSAQQFPDLHSELNLSSLELGDSALYFCASSVGGAVMNTEAFFGQGTRLTVV.

The J gene is TRBJ2-7, the V gene TRBV19; the D gene is possibly TRBD1 (5 bases). The germline V gene encodes CDR1 LNHDA and CDR2 SQIVND (reference sequence). V was trimmed by 6 bases and J by 0 bases, leaving 15 bases between them. CDR3 length: 15 residues. The DNA of the CDR3 is TGTGCCAGTAGCCCAGGGTTAGGAAGCTCCTACGAGCAGTACTTC. It encodes CASSPGLGSSYEQYF. The entire variable domain, with the rest obtained from reference TRBV19 and TRBJ2-7, is as follows: DGGITQSPKYLFRKEGQNVTLSCEQNLNHDAMYWYRQDPGQGLRLIYYSQIVNDFQKGDIAEGYSVSREKKESFPLTVTSAQKNPTAFYLCASSPGLGSSYEQYFGPGTRLTVT.

Comment on this clone: Different DNA sequences within this sample yield the same CDR3. The J gene is TRBJ1-2, the V gene TRBV5-1; D is uncertain. The CDR3 is 13 amino acids. Deletions cut 1 base from V and 6 bases from J, with 10 bases between. Germline CDR1 and CDR2: SGHRS and YFSETQ. The CDR3 protein is CASSLSGEDGYTF. CDR3 DNA sequence: TGCGCCAGCAGCTTGAGTGGAGAAGATGGCTACACCTTC.

CDR3 in DNA: TGCAGCGTGGGGGGACTAGCGGGCGGTAGCACAGATACGCAGTATTTT. This translates into CSVGGLAGGSTDTQYF. This chain links TRBV29-1 with TRBJ2-3, with 12 bases fitting TRBD2. CDR1 SQVTM and CDR2 ANQGSEA come from the germline V gene. V was pared by 6 bases and J by 0 bases, with 7 bases of the junction left unmatched. The CDR3 consists of 16 residues.

This clone is a singleton in its sample. This chain links TRBV25-1 with TRBJ2-3, with 8 bases aligning to TRBD2. Germline CDR1 MGHDK, CDR2 SYGVNS. The V and J ends lost 8 bases and 8 bases, in that order; junction bases with no gene match: 9. The length of the CDR3 is 13 residues. The CDR3 DNA reads TGTGCCAGCGGGTTAGCGGGGTCCCGTACGCAGTATTTT. Its protein is CASGLAGSRTQYF.

This clone was detected once. The chain's CDR3 is CSVNRPFGGEQFF. In DNA, the CDR3 is TGCAGCGTTAACCGACCTTTCGGTGGAGAGCAGTTCTTC. This chain uses TRBV29-1 with TRBJ2-1; D unresolved. Germline V gives CDR1 SQVTM, CDR2 ANQGSEA. Trimming removed 5 bases at V and 10 bases at J, with 18 bases between. The CDR3 has 13 residues.